Given below is one T cell receptor (beta chain) in context. The data originate from a study of control samples from healthy donors and cancer patients. TCRdb keeps only in-frame clones here, not all; method: immunoSEQ multiplex PCR. The repertoire holds 150,000 or so clones, with just under 95% as singletons. CDR3 size: 15 residues. Per germline, CDR1 ENHRY and CDR2 SYGVKD. The trim removed 4 bases at V and 4 bases at J, leaving 5 bases unmatched. The origin of this receptor is a woman between 40 and 55 years old in good health. This chain uses TRBV10-3 with TRBJ1-3, with 9 bases aligning to TRBD1. Sequenced: blood. DNA for the CDR3: TGTGCCATCAGTGGGCCCGGGACAGGGGGAAACACCATATATTTT. Translated, it gives CAISGPGTGGNTIYF.